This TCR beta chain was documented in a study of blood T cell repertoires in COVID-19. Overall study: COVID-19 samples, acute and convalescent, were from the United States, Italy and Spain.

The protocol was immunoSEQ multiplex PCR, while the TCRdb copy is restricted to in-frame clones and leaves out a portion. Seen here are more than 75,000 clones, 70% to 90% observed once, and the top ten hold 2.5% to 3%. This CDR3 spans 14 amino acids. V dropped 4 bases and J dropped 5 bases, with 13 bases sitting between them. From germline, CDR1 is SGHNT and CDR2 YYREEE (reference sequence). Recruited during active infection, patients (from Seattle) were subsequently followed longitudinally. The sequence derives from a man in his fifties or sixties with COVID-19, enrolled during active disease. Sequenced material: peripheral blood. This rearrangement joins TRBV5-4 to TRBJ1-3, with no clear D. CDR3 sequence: CASSTYSERNTIYF. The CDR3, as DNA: TGTGCCAGCAGCACATACAGTGAAAGAAACACCATATATTTT.